These 15 T cell receptor beta chains were all obtained from the same sample, sequenced in a study of blood T cell repertoires in COVID-19. Using immunoSEQ multiplex PCR, the repertoire was profiled, and TCRdb retains in-frame clones only, with some absent. The sample carries 350,000 to 400,000 clones, around 87% recorded once. Sequencing input: PBMCs or T cells enriched from blood (not recorded which). Receptors were obtained from a man aged 35 to 55 in a cohort exposed to, infected with or recovered from COVID-19 (not recorded which).

The V call is TRBV5-1, the J call TRBJ2-1; 9 bases are a match to TRBD2. V dropped 3 bases and J dropped 4; count of bases not matched to a gene: 5. This CDR3 has 15 residues. The germline gives CDR1 SGHRS, CDR2 YFSETQ. This CDR3 reads CASSWEGLAYNEQFF. The DNA of the CDR3 is TGCGCCAGCAGCTGGGAGGGACTAGCTTACAATGAGCAGTTCTTC.

This rearrangement joins TRBV28 to TRBJ2-7; 7 nucleotides agree with TRBD1. Germline CDR1 and CDR2: MDHEN and SYDVKM. Trimming at V came to 6 bases and at J to 6 bases, leaving 5 bases not matched to a gene. The CDR3 spans 12 residues. The CDR3: CASRDREREQYF. DNA for the CDR3: TGTGCCAGCAGAGACAGGGAGCGCGAGCAGTACTTC.

This clone was seen just once. This chain joins TRBV7-2 and TRBJ1-2; possibly TRBD1 for D (6 bases). V was clipped by 1 base and J by 3 bases, with 15 bases between them. There are 16 residues in the CDR3. The germline V gene encodes CDR1 SGHTA and CDR2 FQGNSA. The CDR3 sequence is CASSLGAGQLYYGYTF. The CDR3 DNA sequence: TGTGCCAGCAGCTTAGGGGCCGGACAGTTGTACTATGGCTACACCTTC.

In this sample, this clone turned up once. V gene TRBV3-1 (or the pseudogene TRBV3-2) combines with J gene TRBJ2-7, with TRBD2 as a possible D gene (6 bases). The germline V gene encodes CDR1 LGHDT and CDR2 YNNKEL (reference sequence). There are 16 residues in the CDR3. V was shortened by 0 bases and J by 0 bases, with 12 bases between the two germline ends. The CDR3 DNA reads TGTGCCAGCAGCCAAGATCCGGGGCGGGGCTCCTACGAGCAGTACTTC. Its translation: CASSQDPGRGSYEQYF.

V usage is TRBV5-1 and J usage is TRBJ2-6, with 9 nucleotides matching TRBD1. Germline V gene data show CDR1 as SGHRS and CDR2 as YFSETQ. Unmatched junction bases numbered 7, after V lost 6 bases and J lost 0 bases. The CDR3 is 17 amino acids. CDR3 region: CASIRDRASSGANVLTF. The CDR3 bases are TGCGCCAGCATCCGGGACAGGGCTTCCTCTGGGGCCAACGTCCTGACTTTC. The full variable domain, rest sourced from reference TRBV5-1 and TRBJ2-6, is KAGVTQTPRYLIKTRGQQVTLSCSPISGHRSVSWYQQTPGQGLQFLFEYFSETQRNKGNFPGRFSGRQFSNSRSEMNVSTLELGDSALYLCASIRDRASSGANVLTFGAGSRLTVL.

Regarding this clone: The junction departs from the called germline gene at one end, perhaps through a read error. The CDR3, as DNA: TGTGTCTGGAGTGTGAGGGGGAGATTTGGAGATACGCAGTATTTT. Translated: CVWSVRGRFGDTQYF. The chain joins TRBV30 to TRBJ2-3; D is possibly TRBD1 (6 bases). The germline gives CDR1 GTSNPN, CDR2 SVGIG (reference sequence). There are 15 residues in the CDR3.

The CDR3 region has the DNA TGTGCCAGCAGTTCAATACCGGGACTAGCGGGCCACTCCTACGAGCAGTACTTC. Its protein is CASSSIPGLAGHSYEQYF. The chain combines TRBV28 with TRBJ2-7, with 12 bases fitting TRBD2. J was trimmed by 0 bases and V by 4 bases; bases with no gene match: 10. Germline V CDR1 and CDR2: MDHEN, SYDVKM. This CDR3 spans 18 amino acids.

The J gene is TRBJ1-1, the V gene TRBV2, with no clear D. This CDR3 region has 14 residues. Deletions cut 1 base from V and 5 bases from J, with 11 bases between. CDR1 is SNHLY, CDR2 FYNNEI, per germline. The CDR3 region is CASSEVRPLTEAFF. The CDR3 DNA reads TGTGCCAGCAGTGAAGTCAGGCCCCTTACTGAAGCTTTCTTT.

The chain links TRBV5-1 to TRBJ2-7, with a possible D match to TRBD2 (6 bases). The V end lost 4 bases, the J end lost 1 base, and 9 bases lay between the germline ends. The CDR3 contains 13 residues. CDR1 and CDR2 from the germline V gene are SGHRS and YFSETQ. The CDR3 reads CASSTGTSYEQYF. The CDR3 DNA follows: TGCGCCAGCAGCACTGGGACTTCCTACGAGCAGTACTTC.

The J gene is TRBJ1-1, the V gene TRBV9, with 10 bases aligning to TRBD1. After removal of 4 bases from V and 4 bases from J, the junction contained 7 bases not matched to a gene. CDR3 length: 15 residues. Germline values: CDR1 SGDLS, CDR2 YYNGEE. In nucleotides, the CDR3 is TGTGCCAGCAGCACGGGGGGACAGGGGTCCACTGAAGCTTTCTTT. This encodes CASSTGGQGSTEAFF.

The rearrangement links TRBV19 to TRBJ2-7; 14 nucleotides align to TRBD2. The germline CDR1 and CDR2 sequences are LNHDA and SQIVND (reference sequence). This CDR3 is 13 amino acids long. Trimming removed 6 bases from V and 7 bases from J; junction bases left unmatched: 2. The DNA for the CDR3 is TGTGCCAGTAGCGGGACTAGCGGGAGAGAGCAGTACTTC. Translated, it gives CASSGTSGREQYF.

The V call is TRBV2, the J call TRBJ1-4; 9 bases are shared with TRBD1. Germline V CDR1 and CDR2: SNHLY, FYNNEI. CDR3 length equals 15 residues. Trimming took 5 bases from V and 7 from J; bases not matched to a gene: 8. The CDR3 nucleotides read TGTGCCAGCAGTTCTGGACAGGGGAGCCTTGAAAAACTGTTTTTT. Protein product: CASSSGQGSLEKLFF.

V usage is TRBV30 and J usage is TRBJ1-1, with D maybe TRBD1 (6 bases). This CDR3 is built from 12 residues. Trimming cost V 2 bases and J 11 bases, with 15 bases left between them. Germline V gene lookup returns CDR1 GTSNPN and CDR2 SVGIG (reference sequence). The CDR3 DNA follows: TGTGCCTGGAGTTGGGGGGGCGCTACTGCTTTCTTT. It specifies CAWSWGGATAFF.

This CDR3 reads CASSEHGTGNGYTF. Here the CDR3 DNA reads TGTGCCAGTAGCGAACACGGGACAGGGAATGGCTACACCTTC. The rearrangement uses TRBV19 and TRBJ1-2; the match to TRBD1 covers 9 bases. This CDR3 contains 14 residues. The V gene end was trimmed by 6 bases and the J gene end by 6 bases; junction bases not matched to a gene: 8. Germline V CDR1 and CDR2: LNHDA, SQIVND (reference sequence).

The rearrangement uses TRBV7-3 and TRBJ2-1; 8 bases agree with TRBD1. CDR1 and CDR2 (germline): SGHTA, FQGTGA. The CDR3 length is 13 residues. V lost 4 bases and J lost 4; bases outside the gene matches: 0. This CDR3 is CASSWTGYNEQFF. CDR3 nucleotide sequence: TGTGCCAGCAGCTGGACAGGGTACAATGAGCAGTTCTTC.